These T cell receptor beta chains were read from a single sample in a study of cytomegalovirus exposure and HLA in healthy donors. Generated by immunoSEQ multiplex PCR, the TCRdb table keeps only in-frame clones and is missing some. This sample has fewer than 110,000 clones, with roughly 73% found just once. The sample taken for sequencing was PBMCs. Receptor source: a man in his thirties or forties in good health and CMV-seronegative. Each CDR3 is given with its conserved first and last residue. The D gene is left open where the match is weak. Some rows mark clone size as missing; the rest say once, few, many or name a class of expanded clone.

D gene | J gene | clone size | V gene | CDR3 DNA | CDR3 protein
TRBD1 | TRBJ2-5 | - | TRBV6-5 | TGTGCCAGCGGGGACAGGTGGGAGACCCAGTACTTC | CASGDRWETQYF
- | TRBJ2-3 | - | TRBV13 | TGTGCCAGCAGTTACGGGGTTCGCACAGATACGCAGTATTTT | CASSYGVRTDTQYF
TRBD1 | TRBJ2-7 | few | TRBV11-2 | TGTGCCAGCAGCTTGACAGGGGTCGAGCAGTACTTC | CASSLTGVEQYF
TRBD2 | TRBJ2-5 | - | TRBV10-3 | TGTGCCATCAGTGAGACTAGCGGGGGGGAAGAGACCCAGTACTTC | CAISETSGGEETQYF
TRBD1 | TRBJ1-2 | - | TRBV5-1 | TGCGCCAGCAGCTTGGGGCGGGACAGGGCTGGCTACACCTTC | CASSLGRDRAGYTF
TRBD1 | TRBJ1-6 | - | TRBV6-1 | TGTGCCAGCATGTGGACAGGTCATTCACCCCTCCACTTT | CASMWTGHSPLHF
TRBD1 | TRBJ2-5 | - | TRBV2 | TGTGCCAGCCAGGGGGCCCAAGAGACCCAGTACTTC | CASQGAQETQYF
- | TRBJ1-4 | - | TRBV28 | TGTGCCAGCAGTTCCCCTGGGCGGGGTGAAAAACTGTTTTTT | CASSSPGRGEKLFF
- | TRBJ2-4 | - | TRBV6-5 | TGTGCCAGCACTGCTCCGGGAGCCAAAAACATTCAGTACTTC | CASTAPGAKNIQYF
- | TRBJ2-3 | - | TRBV7-9 | TGTGCCAGCAGCTTAGAACCCCTTCTGGCAGGGGGCACAGATACGCAGTATTTT | CASSLEPLLAGGTDTQYF
TRBD1 | TRBJ1-2 | - | TRBV5-6 | TGTGCCAGCAATGCACTTCCGGGACAGCTCCAAACTTTCTATGGCTACACCTTC | CASNALPGQLQTFYGYTF
TRBD1 | TRBJ2-2 | - | TRBV5-1 | TGCGCCAGCAGCTCCTCGACAGGGGGCACCGGGGAGCTGTTTTTT | CASSSSTGGTGELFF
- | TRBJ2-5 | - | TRBV10-3 | TGTGCCATCAGTGACGTTGGGGGGAGGGAGACCCAGTACTTC | CAISDVGGRETQYF
- | TRBJ2-1 | - | TRBV27 | TGTGCCAGCAGTTGGGGCATAGAGCAGTTCTTC | CASSWGIEQFF
TRBD2 | TRBJ2-3 | - | TRBV5-4 | TGTGCCAGCAGCTTTGTAGCGGGGGGGGGAGATACGCAGTATTTT | CASSFVAGGGDTQYF
- | TRBJ1-1 | few | TRBV6-1 | TGTGCCAGCAGTGTCCAGCGGGGGAACACTGAAGCTTTCTTT | CASSVQRGNTEAFF
- | TRBJ2-7 | - | TRBV4-1 | TGCGCCAGCAGCCCGGGACACAGCTCCTACGAGCAGTACTTC | CASSPGHSSYEQYF
TRBD1 | TRBJ2-5 | - | TRBV4-1 | TGCGCCAGCAGCCAAGCAGGGGGAGAGACCCAGTACTTC | CASSQAGGETQYF
TRBD2 | TRBJ2-1 | - | TRBV18 | TGTGCCAGCTCACCAGCGGGGGACTTTACCGAGCAGTTCTTC | CASSPAGDFTEQFF
TRBD2 | TRBJ2-1 | - | TRBV9 | TGTGCCAGCAGCGTAGGGACTAGCGGGGGTTATGAGCAGTTCTTC | CASSVGTSGGYEQFF
- | TRBJ1-3 | - | TRBV4-1 | TGCGCCAGCAGCCAACCCTCAGACTCTGGAAACACCATATATTTT | CASSQPSDSGNTIYF
TRBD2 | TRBJ2-1 | - | TRBV27 | TGTGCCAGCAGTTCGGGCGGGAGTTACAATGAGCAGTTCTTC | CASSSGGSYNEQFF
TRBD2 | TRBJ2-1 | - | TRBV27 | TGTGCCAGCAGTTCTAGCGGGAGAGGGGCAAATGAGCAGTTCTTC | CASSSSGRGANEQFF
- | TRBJ2-1 | - | TRBV5-1 | TGCGCCAGCAGCTTGGGAAGCGGCAATGAGCAGTTCTTC | CASSLGSGNEQFF
TRBD1 | TRBJ2-4 | - | TRBV4-1 | TGCGCCAGCAGCGAAGCGACAGGGAGTGACATTCAGTACTTC | CASSEATGSDIQYF
TRBD1 | TRBJ2-7 | - | TRBV5-4 | TGTGCCAGCAGCTTGTGGGGACAGGGGGACGAGCAGTACTTC | CASSLWGQGDEQYF